The sequence of this T cell receptor (beta chain) was determined in a study of cytomegalovirus exposure and HLA in healthy donors. This clone has just a few counts. In the PCR, 60 Vbeta and 13 Jbeta primers were used. TCRdb's table, derived via immunoSEQ multiplex PCR, lists solely in-frame clones and lacks some. The sample shows roughly 120,000 clones, approximately 8.8% of them seen only once. J lost 2 bases, V lost 5 bases, and 12 bases had no gene match. The CDR3 loop spans 17 amino acids. CDR1 is SEHNR, CDR2 FQNEAQ, per germline (reference sequence). This chain connects TRBV7-9 to TRBJ2-3; 8 positions match TRBD2. What was sequenced was PBMCs. The sequence derives from a man aged 35-49 years in good health and CMV-seronegative. The CDR3 here is CASSPEGSGGLTDTQYF. Written as DNA, the CDR3 is TGTGCCAGCAGCCCGGAGGGCTCGGGGGGGCTCACAGATACGCAGTATTTT.